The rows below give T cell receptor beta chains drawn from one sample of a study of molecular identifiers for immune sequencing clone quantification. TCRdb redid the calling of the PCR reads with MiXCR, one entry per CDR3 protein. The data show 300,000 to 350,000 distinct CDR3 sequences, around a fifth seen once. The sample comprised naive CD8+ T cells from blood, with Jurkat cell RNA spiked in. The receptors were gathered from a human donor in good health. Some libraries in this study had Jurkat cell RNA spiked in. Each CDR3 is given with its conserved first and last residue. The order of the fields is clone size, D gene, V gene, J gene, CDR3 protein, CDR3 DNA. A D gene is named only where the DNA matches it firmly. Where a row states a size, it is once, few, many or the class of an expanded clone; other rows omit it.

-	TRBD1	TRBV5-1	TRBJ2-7	CASCPGWTGAYEQYF	TGCGCCAGCTGCCCTGGGTGGACAGGGGCCTACGAGCAGTACTTC
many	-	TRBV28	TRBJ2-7	CASSHTYYEQYF	TGTGCCAGCAGCCACACCTACTACGAGCAGTACTTC
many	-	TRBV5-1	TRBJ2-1	CASNRGGDEQFF	TGCGCCAGCAATCGCGGCGGGGATGAGCAGTTCTTC
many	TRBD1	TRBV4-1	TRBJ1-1	CASSLHGQGPIGSEAFF	TGCGCCAGCAGCCTCCATGGACAGGGGCCCATCGGATCTGAAGCTTTCTTT
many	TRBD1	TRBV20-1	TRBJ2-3	CSASPLGQASTDTQYF	TGCAGTGCTTCTCCCCTGGGACAGGCTAGCACAGATACGCAGTATTTT
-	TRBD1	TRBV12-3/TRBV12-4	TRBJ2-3	CASSFRGRDTQYF	TGTGCCAGCAGTTTCAGGGGGCGGGATACGCAGTATTTT
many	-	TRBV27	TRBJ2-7	CASSLALHYEQYF	TGTGCCAGCAGTTTAGCCCTTCACTACGAGCAGTACTTC
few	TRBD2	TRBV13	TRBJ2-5	CASRQLAGGQETQYF	TGTGCCAGCAGGCAACTAGCGGGAGGACAAGAGACCCAGTACTTC
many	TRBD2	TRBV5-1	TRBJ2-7	CASRDYSGGFGQYF	TGCGCCAGCAGGGACTATAGCGGGGGGTTTGGGCAGTACTTC
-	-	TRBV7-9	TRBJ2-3	CASSPILVDRDADTQYF	TGTGCCAGCAGTCCAATCCTGGTGGACAGAGACGCTGATACGCAGTATTTT
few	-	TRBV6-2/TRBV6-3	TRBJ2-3	CASRHPRGTSTDTQYF	TGTGCCAGCAGACACCCTCGTGGGACTAGCACAGATACGCAGTATTTT
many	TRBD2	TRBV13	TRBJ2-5	CASSLGLSGETQYF	TGTGCCAGCAGCTTAGGCCTTAGCGGGGAGACCCAGTACTTC
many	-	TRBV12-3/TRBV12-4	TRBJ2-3	CASSALQRTTDTQYF	TGTGCCAGCAGTGCCCTCCAGCGGACCACAGATACGCAGTATTTT
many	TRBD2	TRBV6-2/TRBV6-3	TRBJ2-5	CASRDGRGPETQYF	TGTGCCAGCAGAGATGGGAGGGGACCGGAGACCCAGTACTTC
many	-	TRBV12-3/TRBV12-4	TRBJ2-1	CASSLSLRVESYNEQFF	TGTGCCAGCAGTTTAAGCTTGAGAGTAGAATCCTACAATGAGCAGTTCTTC
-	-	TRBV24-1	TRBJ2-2	CATSDNPGTLGRDTGELFF	TGTGCCACCAGTGATAACCCCGGGACCCTAGGGCGGGACACCGGGGAGCTGTTTTTT
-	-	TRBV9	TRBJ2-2	CASSVAGVNTGGLFF	TGTGCCAGCAGCGTAGCTGGGGTAAACACCGGGGGGCTGTTTTTT
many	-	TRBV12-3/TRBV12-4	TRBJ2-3	CASSLYSYTDTQYF	TGTGCCAGCAGTTTATACAGTTACACAGATACGCAGTATTTT
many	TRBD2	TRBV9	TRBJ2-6	CASSLRGDYPSGANVLTF	TGTGCCAGCAGCTTAAGAGGGGACTACCCCTCTGGGGCCAACGTCCTGACTTTC
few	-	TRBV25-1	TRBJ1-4	CASSEENRDTSFVLFF	TGTGCCAGCAGTGAGGAGAACCGGGACACAAGTTTCGTACTGTTTTTT
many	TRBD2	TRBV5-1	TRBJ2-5	CASSFGFGLAGVETQYF	TGCGCCAGCAGCTTCGGCTTTGGACTAGCGGGGGTAGAGACCCAGTACTTC
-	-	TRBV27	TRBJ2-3	CASSLNQGWTQYF	TGTGCCAGCAGTTTAAACCAGGGTTGGACGCAGTATTTT
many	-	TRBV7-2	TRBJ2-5	CASSLEASRGFETQYF	TGTGCCAGCAGCTTAGAGGCTAGCCGGGGTTTCGAGACCCAGTACTTC
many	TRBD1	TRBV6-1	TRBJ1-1	CASIPDRVEAFF	TGTGCCAGTATACCGGACAGGGTTGAAGCTTTCTTT
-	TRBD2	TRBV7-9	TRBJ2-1	CASSQPGLAGVSTYNEQFF	TGTGCCAGCAGCCAACCCGGGCTAGCGGGAGTCAGCACCTACAATGAGCAGTTCTTC
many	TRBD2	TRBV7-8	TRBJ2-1	CASSPTGGRYNEQFF	TGTGCCAGCAGTCCGACGGGGGGGCGTTACAATGAGCAGTTCTTC
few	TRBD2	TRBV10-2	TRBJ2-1	CASSTGTSGGNEQFF	TGCGCCAGCAGTACCGGGACTAGCGGGGGGAATGAGCAGTTCTTC
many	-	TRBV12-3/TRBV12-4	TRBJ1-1	CASSTGPAIEAFF	TGTGCCAGCAGCACGGGGCCGGCGATCGAAGCTTTCTTT
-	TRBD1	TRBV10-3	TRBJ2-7	CAISDPGQPSYEQYF	TGTGCCATCAGTGACCCGGGACAGCCATCCTACGAGCAGTACTTC
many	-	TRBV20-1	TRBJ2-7	CSASPTYEQYF	TGCAGTGCTAGCCCCACATACGAGCAGTACTTC
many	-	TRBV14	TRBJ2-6	CASSLKSSETGGANVLTF	TGTGCCAGCAGCCTCAAGTCCTCTGAAACGGGGGGGGCCAACGTCCTGACTTTC
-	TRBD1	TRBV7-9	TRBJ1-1	CASSALRTGRNEAFF	TGTGCCAGCAGCGCTCTAAGGACAGGTAGGAATGAAGCTTTCTTT
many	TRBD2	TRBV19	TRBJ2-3	CASSIIAGELSDTQYF	TGTGCCAGTAGTATAATAGCGGGAGAACTTTCAGATACGCAGTATTTT
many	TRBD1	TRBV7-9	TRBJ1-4	CASSTGDRDFEKLFF	TGTGCCAGCAGCACCGGAGACAGGGATTTTGAAAAACTGTTTTTT
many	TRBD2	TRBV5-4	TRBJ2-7	CASSFSGRADEQYF	TGTGCCAGCAGCTTCAGCGGGAGGGCCGACGAGCAGTACTTC
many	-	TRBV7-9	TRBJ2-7	CASSSTGSPGQYF	TGTGCCAGCAGCTCGACGGGCTCGCCGGGGCAGTACTTC
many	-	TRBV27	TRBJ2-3	CASSLTNWGGPDTQYF	TGTGCCAGCAGTTTAACTAATTGGGGGGGCCCAGATACGCAGTATTTT
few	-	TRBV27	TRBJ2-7	CASSLGGASSYEQYF	TGTGCCAGCAGTTTAGGGGGTGCCAGCTCCTACGAGCAGTACTTC
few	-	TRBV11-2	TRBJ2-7	CASSDRGALYEQYF	TGTGCCAGCAGCGATAGGGGTGCCCTTTACGAGCAGTACTTC
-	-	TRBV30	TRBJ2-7	CAWGVSYEQYF	TGTGCCTGGGGTGTCAGCTACGAGCAGTACTTC
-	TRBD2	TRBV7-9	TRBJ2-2	CASSSSGRYTGELFF	TGTGCCAGCAGCTCCAGCGGGAGGTACACCGGGGAGCTGTTTTTT
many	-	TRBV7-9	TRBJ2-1	CASSLGPSVEQFF	TGTGCCAGCAGCTTAGGTCCTAGCGTCGAGCAGTTCTTC
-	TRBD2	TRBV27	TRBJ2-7	CASSSPTSSSLYEQYF	TGTGCCAGCAGTTCCCCGACTAGCTCTTCTCTCTACGAGCAGTACTTC
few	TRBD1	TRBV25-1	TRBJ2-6	CASREGGRGAGANVLTF	TGTGCCAGCAGAGAAGGGGGCAGGGGAGCCGGGGCCAACGTCCTGACTTTC
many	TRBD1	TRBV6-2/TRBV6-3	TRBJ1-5	CASRFTGGQLQPQHF	TGTGCCAGCAGATTCACAGGGGGCCAGCTCCAGCCCCAGCATTTT
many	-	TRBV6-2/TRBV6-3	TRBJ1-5	CASSYLSQPQHF	TGTGCCAGCAGTTACTTGAGTCAGCCCCAGCATTTT
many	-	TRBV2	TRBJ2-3	CASSAYRADTQYF	TGTGCCAGCAGTGCGTACAGGGCAGATACGCAGTATTTT
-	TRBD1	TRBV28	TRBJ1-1	CASSLPIWGTGALNTEAFF	TGTGCCAGCAGTTTACCTATATGGGGGACAGGCGCACTGAACACTGAAGCTTTCTTT
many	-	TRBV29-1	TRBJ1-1	CSVAGTEAFF	TGCAGCGTTGCTGGGACTGAAGCTTTCTTT
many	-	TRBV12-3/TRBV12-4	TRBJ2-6	CASSFQSSGANVLTF	TGTGCCAGCAGTTTCCAGAGCTCTGGGGCCAACGTCCTGACTTTC
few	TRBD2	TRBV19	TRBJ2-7	CAGSPKTSGPTYEQYF	TGTGCCGGTAGTCCAAAGACTAGCGGGCCGACCTACGAGCAGTACTTC
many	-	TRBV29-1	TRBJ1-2	CSVESVYGYTF	TGCAGCGTTGAGTCAGTCTACGGCTACACCTTC
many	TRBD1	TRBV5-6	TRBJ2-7	CASSLAAGGGKYEQYF	TGTGCCAGCAGCTTGGCAGCAGGGGGCGGCAAGTACGAGCAGTACTTC
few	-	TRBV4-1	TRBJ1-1	CASSQDTGTTEAFF	TGCGCCAGCAGCCAAGATACCGGGACAACTGAAGCTTTCTTT